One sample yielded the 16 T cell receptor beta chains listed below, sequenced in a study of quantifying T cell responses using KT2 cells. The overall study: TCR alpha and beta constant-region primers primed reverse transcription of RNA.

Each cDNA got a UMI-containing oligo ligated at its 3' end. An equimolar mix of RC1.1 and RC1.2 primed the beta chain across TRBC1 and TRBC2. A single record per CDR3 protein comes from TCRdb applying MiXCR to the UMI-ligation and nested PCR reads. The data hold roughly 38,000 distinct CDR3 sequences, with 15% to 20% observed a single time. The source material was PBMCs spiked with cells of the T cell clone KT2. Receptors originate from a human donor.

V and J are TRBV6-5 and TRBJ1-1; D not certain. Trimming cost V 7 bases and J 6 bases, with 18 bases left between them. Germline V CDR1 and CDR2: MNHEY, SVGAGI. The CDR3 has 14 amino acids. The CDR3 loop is CASTVRRGQAEAFF. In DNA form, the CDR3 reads TGTGCCAGCACTGTACGTCGGGGTCAGGCTGAAGCTTTCTTT.

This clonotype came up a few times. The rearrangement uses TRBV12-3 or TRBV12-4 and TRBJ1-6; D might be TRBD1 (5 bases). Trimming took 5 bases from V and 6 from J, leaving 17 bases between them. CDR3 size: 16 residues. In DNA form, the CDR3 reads TGTGCCAGCAGTCTGGCAGGCGGACACATTAATTCACCCCTCCACTTT. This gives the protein CASSLAGGHINSPLHF.

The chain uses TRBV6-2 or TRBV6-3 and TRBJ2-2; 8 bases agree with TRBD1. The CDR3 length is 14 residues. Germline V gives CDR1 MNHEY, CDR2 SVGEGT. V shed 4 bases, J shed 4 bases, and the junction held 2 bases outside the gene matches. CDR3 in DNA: TGTGCCAGCAGTTGGACAGGGATCACCGGGGAGCTGTTTTTT. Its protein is CASSWTGITGELFF.

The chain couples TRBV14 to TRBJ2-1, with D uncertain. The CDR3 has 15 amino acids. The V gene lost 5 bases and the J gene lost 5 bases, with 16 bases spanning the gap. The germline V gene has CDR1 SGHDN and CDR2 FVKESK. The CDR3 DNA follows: TGTGCCAGCAGCTTGGCCCCTGGCGGCCACAATGAGCAGTTCTTC. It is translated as CASSLAPGGHNEQFF.

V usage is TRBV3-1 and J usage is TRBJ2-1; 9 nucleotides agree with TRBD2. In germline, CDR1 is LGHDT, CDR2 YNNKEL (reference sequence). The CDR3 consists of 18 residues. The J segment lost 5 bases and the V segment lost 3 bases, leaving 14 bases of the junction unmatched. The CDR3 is CASSQTASGALLHNEQFF. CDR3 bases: TGTGCCAGCAGCCAGACTGCTAGCGGGGCCCTTTTACACAATGAGCAGTTCTTC.

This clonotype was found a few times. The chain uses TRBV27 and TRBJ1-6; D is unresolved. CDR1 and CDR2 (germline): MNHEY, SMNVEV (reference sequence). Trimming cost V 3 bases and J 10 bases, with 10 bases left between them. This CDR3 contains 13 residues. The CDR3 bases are TGTGCCAGCAGTTTTCATAGCAGCTCACCCCTCCACTTT. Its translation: CASSFHSSSPLHF.

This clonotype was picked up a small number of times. The CDR3 nucleotides read TGTGCCAGCAGCCAAGTACAGGGCGAGGGGACAGATACGCAGTATTTT. Translated: CASSQVQGEGTDTQYF. The rearrangement joins TRBV4-2 to TRBJ2-3; D is perhaps TRBD1 (6 bases). V was trimmed by 1 base and J by 3 bases, leaving 14 bases between them. The CDR3 consists of 16 residues. CDR1 is LGHNA and CDR2 is YNFKEQ in the germline V gene.

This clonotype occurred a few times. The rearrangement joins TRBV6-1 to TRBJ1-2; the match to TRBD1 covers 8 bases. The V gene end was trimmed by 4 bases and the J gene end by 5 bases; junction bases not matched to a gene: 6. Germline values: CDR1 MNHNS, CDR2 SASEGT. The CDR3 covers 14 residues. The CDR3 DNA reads TGTGCCAGCAGTGTGTTGGACAGGGAATATGGCTACACCTTC. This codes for CASSVLDREYGYTF.

CDR3 sequence reads: CASRLGQGRDTQYF. Written as DNA, the CDR3 is TGTGCCAGCCGGCTGGGACAGGGAAGGGATACGCAGTATTTT. This chain joins TRBV2 and TRBJ2-3, with 9 bases lining up with TRBD1. This CDR3 spans 14 amino acids. Germline V gives CDR1 SNHLY, CDR2 FYNNEI. The ends lost 8 bases at V and 6 bases at J; junction bases unmatched: 9.

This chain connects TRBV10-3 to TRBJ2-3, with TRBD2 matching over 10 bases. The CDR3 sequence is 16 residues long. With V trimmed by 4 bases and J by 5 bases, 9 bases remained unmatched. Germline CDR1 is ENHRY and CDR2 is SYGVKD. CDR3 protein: CAISGERGGPVDTQYF. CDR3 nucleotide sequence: TGTGCCATCAGTGGTGAGCGGGGGGGCCCAGTAGATACGCAGTATTTT.

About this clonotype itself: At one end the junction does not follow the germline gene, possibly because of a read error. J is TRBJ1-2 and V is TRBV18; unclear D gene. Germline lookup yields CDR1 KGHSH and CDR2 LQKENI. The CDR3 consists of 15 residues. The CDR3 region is CASSPAAGAPFGYNF. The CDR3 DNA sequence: TGTGCCAGCTCACCTGCCGCGGGCGCGCCTTTTGGCTACAACTTC.

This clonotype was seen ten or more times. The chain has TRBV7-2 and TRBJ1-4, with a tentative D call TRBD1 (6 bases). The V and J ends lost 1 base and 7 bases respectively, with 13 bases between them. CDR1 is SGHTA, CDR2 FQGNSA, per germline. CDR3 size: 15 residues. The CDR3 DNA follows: TGTGCCAGCAGCTTAGAAGCAGGGGCGGTTGAAAAACTGTTTTTT. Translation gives CASSLEAGAVEKLFF.

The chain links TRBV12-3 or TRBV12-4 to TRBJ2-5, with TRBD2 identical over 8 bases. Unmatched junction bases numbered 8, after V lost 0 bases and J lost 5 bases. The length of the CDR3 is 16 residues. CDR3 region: CASSLAGTSGAETQYF. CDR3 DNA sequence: TGTGCCAGCAGTTTAGCCGGAACTAGCGGTGCGGAGACCCAGTACTTC.

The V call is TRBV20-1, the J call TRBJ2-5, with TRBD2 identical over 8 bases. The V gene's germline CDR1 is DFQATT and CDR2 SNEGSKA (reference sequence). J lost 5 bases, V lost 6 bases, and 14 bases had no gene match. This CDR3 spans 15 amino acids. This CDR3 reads CSAEGAGEIRETQYF. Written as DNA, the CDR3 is TGCAGTGCCGAGGGAGCGGGAGAGATTAGGGAGACCCAGTACTTC.

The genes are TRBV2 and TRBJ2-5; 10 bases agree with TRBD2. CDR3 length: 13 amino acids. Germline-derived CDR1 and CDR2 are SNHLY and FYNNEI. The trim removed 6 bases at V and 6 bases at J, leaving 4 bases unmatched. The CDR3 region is CASRGLARKTQYF. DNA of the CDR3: TGTGCCAGCAGGGGACTAGCGCGGAAGACCCAGTACTTC.

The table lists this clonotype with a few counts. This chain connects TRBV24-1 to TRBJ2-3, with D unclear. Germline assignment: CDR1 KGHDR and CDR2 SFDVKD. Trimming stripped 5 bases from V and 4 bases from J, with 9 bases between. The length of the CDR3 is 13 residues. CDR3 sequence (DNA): TGTGCCACCAGTGGCCGTGGCGCAGATACGCAGTATTTT. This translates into CATSGRGADTQYF.